The subject of this entry is one T cell receptor beta chain. The sample comes from a study of blood T cell repertoires in COVID-19. The wider study: The analysed material was cDNA or gDNA that came from T cells, B-cell-depleted T cells, or PBMCs.

Using immunoSEQ multiplex PCR, the repertoire was profiled, and TCRdb retains in-frame clones only, with some absent. The repertoire holds about 270,000 clones, with about nine tenths as singletons. Sequencing was done on a sample of peripheral blood. The clonotype originates from a woman between 25 and 40 years old with COVID-19, enrolled during active disease.

CDR3 loop: CASRSGLSGLAGGEGETQYF. The CDR3, as DNA: TGTGCCAGCAGGTCCGGTCTGTCGGGACTAGCGGGGGGGGAAGGAGAGACCCAGTACTTC. The chain combines TRBV27 with TRBJ2-5; 16 bases line up with TRBD2. The V gene end was trimmed by 6 bases and the J gene end by 4 bases; junction bases not matched to a gene: 17. Germline V gene data show CDR1 as MNHEY and CDR2 as SMNVEV (reference sequence). This CDR3 region has 20 residues.